The 21 T cell receptor beta chains below all came from one sample that was sequenced in a study of Graves' ophthalmopathy and Graves' hyperthyroidism. For repertoire sequencing, the TCR beta CDR3 regions were amplified from RNA transcripts. The first round was an RT-PCR with HTBI primers, and the second round was a multiplex PCR. MiXCR, applied by TCRdb to the multiplex PCR reads, yields one record per CDR3 protein. The sample lists some 350,000 distinct CDR3 sequences; about 15% were seen once. Material: peripheral blood. The receptors here all came from an adult woman with stable Graves' hyperthyroidism.

This clonotype was picked up many times. The chain has TRBV7-9 and TRBJ2-7; no clear D gene. CDR1 and CDR2 from the germline V gene are SEHNR and FQNEAQ (reference sequence). There are 14 residues in the CDR3. With 3 bases removed from V and 1 base from J, the gap between germline ends came to 10 bases. CDR3 residues: CASSFPEASYEQYF. The CDR3 DNA reads TGTGCCAGCAGCTTTCCCGAGGCGTCCTACGAGCAGTACTTC. Combining the CDR3 with reference TRBV7-9 and TRBJ2-7 gives the whole variable domain DTGVSQNPRHKITKRGQNVTFRCDPISEHNRLYWYRQTLGQGPEFLTYFQNEAQLEKSRLLSDRFSAERPKGSFSTLEIQRTEQGDSAMYLCASSFPEASYEQYFGPGTRLTVT.

This clonotype was recorded many times. This sequence joins TRBV19 and TRBJ2-2; TRBD1 aligns across 7 bases. The germline V gene encodes CDR1 LNHDA and CDR2 SQIVND (reference sequence). CDR3 size: 16 residues. The V segment lost 3 bases and the J segment 4 bases; nucleotides outside the gene matches: 8. DNA of the CDR3: TGTGCCAGTAGTATCCGAGGGGGCTGGGGCACCGGGGAGCTGTTTTTT. This translates into CASSIRGGWGTGELFF.

About this clonotype: The junction departs from germline at one end; a sequencing error may be responsible. V gene TRBV6-2 or TRBV6-3 combines with J gene TRBJ2-7; TRBD2 is a possible D gene (5 bases). The CDR3 sequence is 15 residues long. Germline CDR1 reads MNHEY; CDR2 reads SVGEGT. The CDR3 DNA reads as TGTGCCAGCAGTTCCACTAGTCTCCAGCTCTACGATCAGTACTTC. Protein sequence: CASSSTSLQLYDQYF.

This clonotype was counted between two and nine times. The rearrangement uses TRBV10-3 and TRBJ1-1; D is undetermined. The CDR3 runs 15 residues. V shed 0 bases and J shed 6 bases, with 14 bases lying between them. From germline, CDR1 is ENHRY and CDR2 SYGVKD. CDR3 sequence (DNA): TGTGCCATCAGTGAGTCGCCCAAAGTGAGGCCTGAAGCTTTCTTT. It encodes CAISESPKVRPEAFF.

This clonotype was seen a few times. This chain joins TRBV7-2 and TRBJ2-7; no clear D gene. The CDR3 runs to 11 residues. Deletions cut 5 bases from V and 7 bases from J, with 9 bases between. The germline V gene encodes CDR1 SGHTA and CDR2 FQGNSA. This CDR3 reads CASSLLWEQYF. DNA of the CDR3: TGTGCCAGCAGCCTCTTATGGGAGCAGTACTTC.

The J gene is TRBJ2-7, the V gene TRBV3-1, with TRBD1 as a possible D gene (6 bases). Germline lookup yields CDR1 LGHDT and CDR2 YNNKEL (reference sequence). The CDR3 is made up of 14 amino acids. Trimming left V 4 bases short and J 8 bases short, with 18 bases between. In DNA, the CDR3 is TGTGCCAGCAGCCCCCAGCCCCCACAGGGAAAGCAGTACTTC. Protein sequence: CASSPQPPQGKQYF.

This clonotype was seen at least ten times. This CDR3 reads CASSTLFEAFF. The DNA for the CDR3 is TGTGCCAGCAGCACTCTTTTTGAGGCTTTCTTT. The chain joins TRBV7-8 to TRBJ1-1, with D unresolved. Trimming left V 5 bases short and J 11 bases short, with 12 bases between. CDR1 and CDR2 (germline): SGHVS, FQNEAQ. The CDR3 contains 11 residues.

This clonotype was picked up a small number of times. The rearrangement links TRBV7-9 to TRBJ2-5; D may be TRBD2 (6 bases). Germline-derived CDR1 and CDR2 are SEHNR and FQNEAQ (reference sequence). V lost 4 bases and J lost 2, with 11 bases in between. CDR3 length: 14 residues. CDR3 sequence (DNA): TGTGCCAGCAGCTGGAGGGTTCGGCAAGAGACCCAGTACTTC. Translation: CASSWRVRQETQYF.

This clonotype was recorded at least ten times. The chain joins TRBV12-3 or TRBV12-4 to TRBJ2-7; 10 nucleotides line up with TRBD2. The CDR3 runs 13 residues. Trimming at V came to 7 bases and at J to 3 bases, leaving 3 bases not matched to a gene. The CDR3, as DNA: TGTGCCAGCATCCCTAGCGGGAGCTACGAGCAGTACTTC. Its translation is CASIPSGSYEQYF.

This chain links TRBV20-1 with TRBJ2-5; 7 nucleotides line up with TRBD2. Germline V lookup: CDR1 DFQATT, CDR2 SNEGSKA (reference sequence). The CDR3 has 15 residues. The V segment lost 5 bases and the J segment 2 bases; nucleotides outside the gene matches: 11. CDR3 nucleotides: TGCAGTGCTCGTGCTGGCGGGAGTTCTCAAGAGACCCAGTACTTC. Encoded protein: CSARAGGSSQETQYF.

The table lists this clonotype with many counts. This chain connects TRBV14 to TRBJ2-5; possibly TRBD1 for D (6 bases). In germline, CDR1 is SGHDN, CDR2 FVKESK. Trimming cost V 5 bases and J 4 bases, with 14 bases left between them. CDR3 length: 14 amino acids. This CDR3 is CASSTGFLRETQYF. The CDR3 nucleotides read TGTGCCAGCAGCACAGGGTTCCTTCGAGAGACCCAGTACTTC.

This clonotype occurred many times. The rearrangement joins TRBV7-9 to TRBJ1-1; the match to TRBD1 covers 7 bases. The CDR3 totals 11 residues. Per germline, CDR1 SEHNR and CDR2 FQNEAQ (reference sequence). J lost 10 bases, V lost 4 bases, and 3 bases had no gene match. CDR3 loop: CASSSRGVAFF. As DNA, the CDR3 is TGTGCCAGCAGCTCCAGGGGGGTAGCTTTCTTT.

This clonotype was detected many times. The chain joins TRBV20-1 to TRBJ2-7, with D unresolved. The CDR3 contains 14 residues. V was clipped by 6 bases and J by 3 bases, with 18 bases between them. Looked up from germline, CDR1 is DFQATT and CDR2 is SNEGSKA (reference sequence). This chain's CDR3 is CSATLDREIYEQYF. The CDR3 bases are TGCAGTGCAACACTTGATAGGGAAATCTACGAGCAGTACTTC.

V is TRBV28 and J is TRBJ1-5, with D possibly TRBD1 on 5 matching bases. CDR1 is MDHEN and CDR2 is SYDVKM in the germline V gene. This CDR3 has 15 residues. The V end was cut by 4 bases, the J end by 0 bases, with 10 bases between. CDR3 residues: CASSSGTHSNQPQHF. The CDR3 nucleotides read TGTGCCAGCAGTTCGGGGACCCATAGCAATCAGCCCCAGCATTTT.

Ten or more counts support this clonotype. The chain uses TRBV6-1 and TRBJ2-2; the D gene could be TRBD1 or TRBD2 (5 bases each). V was pared by 6 bases and J by 4 bases, with 12 bases between. Germline loops: CDR1 MNHNS, CDR2 SASEGT. The CDR3 length is 14 residues. The CDR3 DNA reads TGTGCCAGCAGACGGGACGGAGCCACCGGGGAGCTGTTTTTT. Its translation is CASRRDGATGELFF.

This clonotype occurred many times. This chain connects TRBV14 to TRBJ1-2, with TRBD1 matching over 10 bases. Germline values: CDR1 SGHDN, CDR2 FVKESK. This CDR3 is built from 17 residues. Germline trimming cut 4 bases from V and 6 bases from J; bases unmatched to any gene: 14. The DNA for the CDR3 is TGTGCCAGCAGCCCTTACCACGGGACAGGGGACGTAGATGGCTACACCTTC. As protein: CASSPYHGTGDVDGYTF.

This clonotype was observed at least ten times. The chain joins TRBV29-1 to TRBJ2-6; tentative D call: TRBD2 (5 bases). The CDR3 has 15 residues. The V gene lost 3 bases and the J gene lost 4 bases, with 13 bases spanning the gap. Germline V lookup: CDR1 SQVTM, CDR2 ANQGSEA. The CDR3 DNA sequence: TGCAGCGTTGACGAGGGTCGACGGGGGGCCAACGTCCTGACTTTC. It codes for CSVDEGRRGANVLTF.

This clonotype occurred many times. This sequence joins TRBV20-1 and TRBJ2-7, with 8 bases fitting TRBD1. Germline V gives CDR1 DFQATT, CDR2 SNEGSKA (reference sequence). The junction had 12 bases not matched to a gene; V was cut back by 4 bases and J by 4 bases. The length of the CDR3 is 15 residues. CDR3 residues: CSATLQGAGFYEQYF. The CDR3 nucleotides are TGCAGTGCTACCCTCCAGGGGGCGGGGTTTTACGAGCAGTACTTC.

Note on this clonotype: With a much larger clone just one base away, this may be a read error. The chain carries TRBV18 and TRBJ2-4; 8 bases map to TRBD1. Per germline, CDR1 KGHSH and CDR2 LQKENI. The length of the CDR3 is 15 residues. CDR3 in amino acids: CASSPLKLGQAIKYF. CDR3 nucleotides: TGTGCCAGCTCACCCCTAAAGCTGGGACAGGCCATTAAGTACTTC.

The table lists this clonotype with many counts. J is TRBJ1-2 and V is TRBV2; D is undetermined. This CDR3 region has 12 residues. CDR1 SNHLY and CDR2 FYNNEI come from the germline V gene. Trimming took 0 bases from V and 2 from J, leaving 1 base between them. CDR3 sequence (DNA): TGTGCCAGCAGTGAAGCAAACTATGGCTACACCTTC. Its protein product is CASSEANYGYTF.

This clonotype showed up many times. The V and J genes are TRBV12-5 and TRBJ1-1; maybe TRBD1 (5 bases). The V end lost 0 bases, the J end lost 4 bases, and 15 bases lay between the germline ends. CDR3 length: 16 residues. The germline V gene has CDR1 LGHNT and CDR2 FRNRAP. The CDR3 nucleotides read TGTGCTAGTGGTTTGGTGCTAGGGGAGGTGGGCACTGAAGCTTTCTTT. Protein: CASGLVLGEVGTEAFF.